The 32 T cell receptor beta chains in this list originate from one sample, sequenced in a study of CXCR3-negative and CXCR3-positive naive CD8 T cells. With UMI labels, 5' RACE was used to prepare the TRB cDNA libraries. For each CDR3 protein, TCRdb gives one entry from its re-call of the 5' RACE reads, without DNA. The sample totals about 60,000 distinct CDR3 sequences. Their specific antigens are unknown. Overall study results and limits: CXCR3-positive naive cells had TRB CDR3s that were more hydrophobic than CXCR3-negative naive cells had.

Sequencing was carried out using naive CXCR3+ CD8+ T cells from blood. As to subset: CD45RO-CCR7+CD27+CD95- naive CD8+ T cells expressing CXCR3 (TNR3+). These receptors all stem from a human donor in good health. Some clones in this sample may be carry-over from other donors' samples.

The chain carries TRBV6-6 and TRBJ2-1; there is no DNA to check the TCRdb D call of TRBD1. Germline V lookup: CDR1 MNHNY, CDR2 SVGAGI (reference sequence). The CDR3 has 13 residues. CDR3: CASSYSPPNEQFF.

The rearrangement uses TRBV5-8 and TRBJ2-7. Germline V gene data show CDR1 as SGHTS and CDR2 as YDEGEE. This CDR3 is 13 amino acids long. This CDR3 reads CASSFRGSYEQYF.

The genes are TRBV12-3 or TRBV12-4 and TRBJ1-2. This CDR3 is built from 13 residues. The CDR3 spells CASSFGVGYGYTF.

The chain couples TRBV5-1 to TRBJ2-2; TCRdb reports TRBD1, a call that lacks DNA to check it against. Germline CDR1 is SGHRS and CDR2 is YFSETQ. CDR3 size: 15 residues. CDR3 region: CASSLAGGYTGELFF.

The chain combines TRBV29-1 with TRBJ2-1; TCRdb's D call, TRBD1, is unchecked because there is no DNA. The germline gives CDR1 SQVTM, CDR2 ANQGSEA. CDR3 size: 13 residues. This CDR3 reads CSVEGGGGNEQFF.

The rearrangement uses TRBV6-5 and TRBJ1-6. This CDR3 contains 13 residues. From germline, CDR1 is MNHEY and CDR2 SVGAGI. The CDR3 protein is CASSYRVNSPLYF.

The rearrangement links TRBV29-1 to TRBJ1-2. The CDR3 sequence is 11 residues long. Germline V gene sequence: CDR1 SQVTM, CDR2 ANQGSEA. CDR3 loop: CSVVTNYGYTF.

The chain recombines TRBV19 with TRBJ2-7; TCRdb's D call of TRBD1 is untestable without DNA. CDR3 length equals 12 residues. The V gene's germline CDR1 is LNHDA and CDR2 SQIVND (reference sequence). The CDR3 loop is CASSPGYYEQYF.

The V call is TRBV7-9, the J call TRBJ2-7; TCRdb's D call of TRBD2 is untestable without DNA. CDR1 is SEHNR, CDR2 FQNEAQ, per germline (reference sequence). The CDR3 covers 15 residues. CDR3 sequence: CASSLELAGGDEQYF.

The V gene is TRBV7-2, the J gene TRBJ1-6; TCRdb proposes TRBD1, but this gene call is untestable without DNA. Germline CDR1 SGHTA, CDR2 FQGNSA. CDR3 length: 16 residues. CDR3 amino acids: CASSLWVAGPSSPLHF. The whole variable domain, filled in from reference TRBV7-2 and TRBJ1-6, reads GAGVSQSPSNKVTEKGKDVELRCDPISGHTALYWYRQSLGQGLEFLIYFQGNSAPDKSGLPSDRFSAERTGGSVSTLTIQRTQQEDSAVYLCASSLWVAGPSSPLHFGNGTRLTVT.

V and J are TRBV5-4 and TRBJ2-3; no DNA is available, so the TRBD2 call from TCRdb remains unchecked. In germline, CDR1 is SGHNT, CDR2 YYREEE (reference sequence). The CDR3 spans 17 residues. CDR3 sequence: CASSGLGTSGNTDTQYF.

The CDR3 region is CASRTLTGGAYEQYF. The chain has TRBV6-1 and TRBJ2-7; TCRdb proposes TRBD1, but this gene call is untestable without DNA. Germline V gene sequence: CDR1 MNHNS, CDR2 SASEGT. This CDR3 is built from 15 residues.

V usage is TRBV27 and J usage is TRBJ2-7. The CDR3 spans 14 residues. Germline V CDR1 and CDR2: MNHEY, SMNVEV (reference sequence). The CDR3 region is CASSFGGLGGEQYF.

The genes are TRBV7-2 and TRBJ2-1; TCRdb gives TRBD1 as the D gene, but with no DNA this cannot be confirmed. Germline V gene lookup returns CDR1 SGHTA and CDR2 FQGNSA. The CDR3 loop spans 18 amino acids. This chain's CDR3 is CASSLPKGLGGIYNEQFF. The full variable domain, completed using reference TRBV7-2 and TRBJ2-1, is GAGVSQSPSNKVTEKGKDVELRCDPISGHTALYWYRQSLGQGLEFLIYFQGNSAPDKSGLPSDRFSAERTGGSVSTLTIQRTQQEDSAVYLCASSLPKGLGGIYNEQFFGPGTRLTVL.

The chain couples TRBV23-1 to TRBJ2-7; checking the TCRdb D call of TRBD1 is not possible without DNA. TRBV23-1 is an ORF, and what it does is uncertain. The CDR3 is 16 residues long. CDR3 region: CASSQPNRDRDYEQYF.

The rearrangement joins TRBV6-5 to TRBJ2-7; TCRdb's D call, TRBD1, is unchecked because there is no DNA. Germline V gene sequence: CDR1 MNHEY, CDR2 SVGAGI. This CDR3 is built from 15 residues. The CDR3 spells CASSYSGTGNDEQYF.

The CDR3 spells CASSPATANTEAFF. The chain uses TRBV6-6 and TRBJ1-1. The CDR3 has 14 amino acids. Germline CDR1 reads MNHNY; CDR2 reads SVGAGI (reference sequence).

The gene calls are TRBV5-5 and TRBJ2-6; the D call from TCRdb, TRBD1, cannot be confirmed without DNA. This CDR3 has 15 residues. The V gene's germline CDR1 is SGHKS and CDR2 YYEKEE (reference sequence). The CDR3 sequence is CASSTQGSGANVLTF.

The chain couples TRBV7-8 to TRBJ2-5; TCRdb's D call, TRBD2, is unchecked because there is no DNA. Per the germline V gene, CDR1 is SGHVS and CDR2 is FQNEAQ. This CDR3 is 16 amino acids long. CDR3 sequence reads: CASSLGGFQNQETQYF. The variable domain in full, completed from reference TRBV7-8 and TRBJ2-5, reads GAGVSQSPRYKVAKRGQDVALRCDPISGHVSLFWYQQALGQGPEFLTYFQNEAQLDKSGLPSDRFFAERPEGSVSTLKIQRTQQEDSAVYLCASSLGGFQNQETQYFGPGTRLLVL.

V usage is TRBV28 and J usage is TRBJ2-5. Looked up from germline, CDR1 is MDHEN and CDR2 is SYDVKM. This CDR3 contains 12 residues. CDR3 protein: CASLANWETQYF. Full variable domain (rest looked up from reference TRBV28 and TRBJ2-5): DVKVTQSSRYLVKRTGEKVFLECVQDMDHENMFWYRQDPGLGLRLIYFSYDVKMKEKGDIPEGYSVSREKKERFSLILESASTNQTSMYLCASLANWETQYFGPGTRLLVL.

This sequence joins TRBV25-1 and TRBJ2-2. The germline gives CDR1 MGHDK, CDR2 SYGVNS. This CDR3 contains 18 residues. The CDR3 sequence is CASSGSRVRLRNTGELFF.

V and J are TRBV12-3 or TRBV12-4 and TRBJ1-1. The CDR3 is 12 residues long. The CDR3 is CASSLTGTEAFF.

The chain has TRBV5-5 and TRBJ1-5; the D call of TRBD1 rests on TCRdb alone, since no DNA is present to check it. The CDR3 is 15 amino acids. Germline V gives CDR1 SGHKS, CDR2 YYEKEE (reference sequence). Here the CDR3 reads CASSSGGGMAPPQHF.

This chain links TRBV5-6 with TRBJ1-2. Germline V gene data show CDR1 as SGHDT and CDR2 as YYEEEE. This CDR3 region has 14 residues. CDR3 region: CASSPGTGVFGYTF.

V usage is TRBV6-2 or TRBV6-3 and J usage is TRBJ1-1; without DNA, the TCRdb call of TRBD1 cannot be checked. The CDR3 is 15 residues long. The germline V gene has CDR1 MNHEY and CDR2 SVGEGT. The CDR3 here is CASSPSDREVPEAFF.

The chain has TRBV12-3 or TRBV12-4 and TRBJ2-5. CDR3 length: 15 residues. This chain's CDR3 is CASSHGHFEQETQYF.

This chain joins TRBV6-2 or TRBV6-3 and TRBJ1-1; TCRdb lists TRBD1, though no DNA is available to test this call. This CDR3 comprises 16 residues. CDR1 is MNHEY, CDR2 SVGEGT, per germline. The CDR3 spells CPSSYSRTDLNTEAFF.

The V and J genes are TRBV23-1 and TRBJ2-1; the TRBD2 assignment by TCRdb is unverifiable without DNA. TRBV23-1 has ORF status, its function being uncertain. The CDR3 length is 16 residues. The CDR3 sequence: CASSQSTSGGANEQFF.

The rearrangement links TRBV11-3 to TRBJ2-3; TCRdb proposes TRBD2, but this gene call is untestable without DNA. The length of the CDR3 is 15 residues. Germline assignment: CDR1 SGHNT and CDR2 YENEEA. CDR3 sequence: CASSSPSGLTDTQYF.

The CDR3 is CASSPRTSMNTEAFF. The V and J genes are TRBV5-1 and TRBJ1-1. Looked up from germline, CDR1 is SGHRS and CDR2 is YFSETQ. This CDR3 has 15 amino acids.

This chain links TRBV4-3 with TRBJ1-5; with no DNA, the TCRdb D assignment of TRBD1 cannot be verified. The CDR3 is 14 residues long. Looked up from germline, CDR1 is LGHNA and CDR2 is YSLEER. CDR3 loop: CASSYYRGGQPQHF.

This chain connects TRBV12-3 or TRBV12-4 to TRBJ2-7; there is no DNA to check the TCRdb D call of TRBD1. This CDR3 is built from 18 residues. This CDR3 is CASSLAHAPGEEAYEQYF.